This TCR beta chain was recovered during a study of blood T cell repertoires in COVID-19. The wider study: Sample material is recorded as cDNA or gDNA derived from T cells, B-cell-depleted T cells, or PBMCs.

Germline CDR1 reads GTSNPN; CDR2 reads SVGIG (reference sequence). Trimming took 7 bases from V and 9 from J; bases not matched to a gene: 15. This CDR3 is 15 amino acids long. This clone appeared a few times. Clones were read by immunoSEQ multiplex PCR, and TCRdb kept only the in-frame ones, dropping some. The table shows fewer than 200,000 clones, with approximately 87% occurring only once. Sequencing used peripheral blood. The source is a man aged 35 to 55 with active or convalescent COVID-19. The chain uses TRBV30 and TRBJ1-6; 7 bases map to TRBD1. This chain's CDR3 is CALCIGQVSCSPLHF. CDR3 in DNA: TGTGCCTTATGTATCGGACAGGTCTCTTGTTCACCCCTCCACTTT.